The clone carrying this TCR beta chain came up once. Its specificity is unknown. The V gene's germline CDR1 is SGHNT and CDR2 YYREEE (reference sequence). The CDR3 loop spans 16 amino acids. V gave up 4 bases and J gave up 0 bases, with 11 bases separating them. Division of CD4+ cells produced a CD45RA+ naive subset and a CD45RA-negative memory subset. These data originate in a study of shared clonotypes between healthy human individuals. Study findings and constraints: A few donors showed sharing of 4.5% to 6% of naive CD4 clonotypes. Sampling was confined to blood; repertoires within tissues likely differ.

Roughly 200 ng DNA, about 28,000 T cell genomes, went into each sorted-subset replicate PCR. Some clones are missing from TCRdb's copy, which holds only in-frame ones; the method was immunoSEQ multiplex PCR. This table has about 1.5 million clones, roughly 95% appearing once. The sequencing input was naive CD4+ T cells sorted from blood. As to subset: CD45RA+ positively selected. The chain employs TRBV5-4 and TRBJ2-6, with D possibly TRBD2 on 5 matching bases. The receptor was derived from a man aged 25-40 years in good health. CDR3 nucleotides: TGTGCCAGCAGCGTGGGAGTGGTCTCTGGGGCCAACGTCCTGACTTTC. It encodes CASSVGVVSGANVLTF.